This passage covers 24 T cell receptor beta chains from one sample sequenced in a study of T cell repertoires in cytomegalovirus infection. Their antigen targets remain unknown. Using its own MiXCR run on the reads, TCRdb lists one record per CDR3 protein. In the table there are about half a million distinct CDR3 sequences, approximately 40% of which are singletons. The sample was cultured PBMCs, taken from culture after CMV antigen stimulation. These receptors originate from a human donor in good health (CMV status not recorded). Some clones in this sample may be carry-over from other donors' samples.

This clonotype was found a few times. The chain combines TRBV6-6 with TRBJ1-1; D gene ambiguous. Germline V gene data show CDR1 as MNHNY and CDR2 as SVGAGI (reference sequence). There are 14 residues in the CDR3. The V and J ends lost 1 base and 1 base respectively, with 7 bases between them. The CDR3 coding sequence is TGTGCCAGCAGTTACTATTCTGGGAACACTGAAGCTTTCTTT. This codes for CASSYYSGNTEAFF.

The genes are TRBV20-1 and TRBJ1-1; 7 bases are shared with TRBD1. This CDR3 comprises 14 residues. Trimming removed 5 bases from V and 3 bases from J; junction bases left unmatched: 9. Germline V gene data show CDR1 as DFQATT and CDR2 as SNEGSKA (reference sequence). The CDR3 sequence: CSAQTGAGDTEAFF. The CDR3 DNA is TGCAGTGCTCAAACAGGGGCGGGGGACACTGAAGCTTTCTTT.

Only a few counts were recorded for this clonotype. V gene TRBV4-2 combines with J gene TRBJ2-6, with 10 bases fitting TRBD1. This CDR3 comprises 20 residues. V lost 0 bases and J lost 2; bases outside the gene matches: 10. The germline CDR1 and CDR2 sequences are LGHNA and YNFKEQ. The CDR3 region is CASSQDGGDRGSTGANVLTF. The CDR3 region has the DNA TGTGCCAGCAGCCAAGATGGGGGGGACAGGGGTTCTACTGGGGCCAACGTCCTGACTTTC.

This sequence joins TRBV2 and TRBJ2-1; either TRBD1 or TRBD2 may supply D (5 bases each). Germline V CDR1 and CDR2: SNHLY, FYNNEI. This CDR3 has 14 amino acids. The CDR3 bases are TGTGCACAAAACCGGGACGCGGGCTACAATGAGCAGTTCTTC. Amino acid sequence: CAQNRDAGYNEQFF.

V and J are TRBV18 and TRBJ1-1, with 7 positions matching TRBD1. Germline lookup yields CDR1 KGHSH and CDR2 LQKENI. There are 15 residues in the CDR3. V dropped 2 bases and J dropped 8; count of bases not matched to a gene: 11. As DNA, the CDR3 is TGTGCCAGCTCACCAATAATCATAGGGACAGAAGAAGCTTTCTTT. It codes for CASSPIIIGTEEAFF.

This clonotype was observed a single time. The CDR3 spells CATDTATGANVLTF. CDR3 DNA: TGTGCCACAGACACGGCGACTGGGGCCAACGTCCTGACTTTC. The chain couples TRBV6-2 or TRBV6-3 to TRBJ2-6; D gene ambiguous. The CDR3 has 14 amino acids. Trimming cost V 10 bases and J 2 bases, with 12 bases left between them. Per germline, CDR1 MNHEY and CDR2 SVGEGT.

This chain connects TRBV7-8 to TRBJ2-5; a weak D match, TRBD2 (5 bases). The CDR3 spans 15 residues. The ends were cut back, 4 bases at V and 4 bases at J, with 16 bases in the middle. Germline V gene sequence: CDR1 SGHVS, CDR2 FQNEAQ. CDR3 DNA: TGTGCCAGCAGCTCCCACGCGGATGGAGGAGAGACCCAGTACTTC. Encoded protein: CASSSHADGGETQYF. Full variable domain (outside the CDR3, taken from reference TRBV7-8 and TRBJ2-5): GAGVSQSPRYKVAKRGQDVALRCDPISGHVSLFWYQQALGQGPEFLTYFQNEAQLDKSGLPSDRFFAERPEGSVSTLKIQRTQQEDSAVYLCASSSHADGGETQYFGPGTRLLVL.

The gene calls are TRBV24-1 and TRBJ2-5, with no clear D. Looked up from germline, CDR1 is KGHDR and CDR2 is SFDVKD. The CDR3 runs 13 residues. Trimming left V 4 bases short and J 5 bases short, with 10 bases between. CDR3 sequence reads: CATSDPTYETQYF. The CDR3 nucleotides read TGTGCCACCAGTGACCCCACCTACGAGACCCAGTACTTC.

This clonotype was seen only a few times. This chain joins TRBV7-2 and TRBJ2-1, with D uncertain. Per germline, CDR1 SGHTA and CDR2 FQGNSA. The V gene lost 5 bases and the J gene lost 4 bases, with 12 bases spanning the gap. This CDR3 is 14 amino acids long. The CDR3, as DNA: TGTGCCAGCAGCCCACCGACCCGTTACAATGAGCAGTTCTTC. Residues: CASSPPTRYNEQFF.

The rearrangement links TRBV7-2 to TRBJ2-7; 13 bases fit TRBD2. V trimming: 5 bases; J trimming: 7 bases; junction bases outside the gene matches: 5. Germline-derived CDR1 and CDR2 are SGHTA and FQGNSA. The CDR3 spans 14 residues. CDR3 in DNA: TGTGCCAGCAGCCTACTGGGACTAGCGGGGGAGCAGTACTTC. This translates into CASSLLGLAGEQYF.

This clonotype was recorded many times. The chain joins TRBV7-2 to TRBJ2-5, with 10 bases aligning to TRBD1. The CDR3 has 14 amino acids. The junction had 5 bases not matched to a gene; V was cut back by 6 bases and J by 4 bases. Germline V gives CDR1 SGHTA, CDR2 FQGNSA. CDR3 residues: CASRPDRGRETQYF. The CDR3 nucleotides read TGTGCCAGCAGACCCGACAGGGGGCGAGAGACCCAGTACTTC. The variable domain in full, completed from reference TRBV7-2 and TRBJ2-5, reads GAGVSQSPSNKVTEKGKDVELRCDPISGHTALYWYRQSLGQGLEFLIYFQGNSAPDKSGLPSDRFSAERTGGSVSTLTIQRTQQEDSAVYLCASRPDRGRETQYFGPGTRLLVL.

The CDR3 here is CAISEPSLGEKLFF. CDR3 bases: TGTGCCATCAGTGAGCCGTCCCTGGGAGAAAAACTGTTTTTT. The gene calls are TRBV10-3 and TRBJ1-4; D unresolved. Germline V CDR1 and CDR2: ENHRY, SYGVKD. Deletions cut 2 bases from V and 8 bases from J, with 12 bases between. This CDR3 comprises 14 residues.

This clonotype was recorded only once. V is TRBV4-2 and J is TRBJ2-7, with 8 bases that match TRBD2. The CDR3 covers 18 residues. Germline assignment: CDR1 LGHNA and CDR2 YNFKEQ. V gave up 0 bases and J gave up 0 bases; unmatched junction bases: 10. The CDR3 is CASSQDEGSGDSSYEQYF. The DNA of the CDR3 is TGTGCCAGCAGCCAAGATGAGGGTAGCGGGGATAGCTCCTACGAGCAGTACTTC.

The chain joins TRBV4-3 to TRBJ2-2; no clear D gene. V was pared by 0 bases and J by 2 bases, with 7 bases between. The CDR3 is made up of 15 amino acids. Germline-derived CDR1 and CDR2 are LGHNA and YSLEER. The CDR3 nucleotides are TGCGCCAGCAGCCAAGATTCCCATAACACCGGGGAGCTGTTTTTT. It yields the protein CASSQDSHNTGELFF.

This clonotype was observed a handful of times. V usage is TRBV7-6 and J usage is TRBJ2-7, with 13 bases fitting TRBD2. Germline-derived CDR1 and CDR2 are SGHVS and FNYEAQ. The CDR3 length is 16 residues. J gave up 4 bases and V 5 bases, and 8 bases lay outside the gene matches. CDR3 protein: CASSVGGTSGTYEQYF. CDR3 bases: TGTGCCAGCAGCGTAGGGGGGACTAGCGGGACTTACGAGCAGTACTTC.

This clonotype occurred a few times. CDR3 sequence: CASSLGQGGNTIYF. The DNA for the CDR3 is TGTGCCAGCAGCTTGGGACAGGGAGGAAACACCATATATTTT. V usage is TRBV7-9 and J usage is TRBJ1-3; TRBD1 matches at 9 bases. In germline, CDR1 is SEHNR, CDR2 FQNEAQ (reference sequence). After removal of 3 bases from V and 4 bases from J, the junction contained 1 base not matched to a gene. This CDR3 has 14 amino acids.

This clonotype has more than one count but fewer than ten. The chain links TRBV12-5 to TRBJ2-1; 7 bases match TRBD2. J lost 9 bases, V lost 2 bases, and 7 bases had no gene match. CDR1 and CDR2 from the germline V gene are LGHNT and FRNRAP. The CDR3 has 14 amino acids. CDR3 sequence (DNA): TGTGCTAGTGGTTTGACGGGGGGTTCAGGTGAGCAGTTCTTC. This encodes CASGLTGGSGEQFF.

This chain joins TRBV7-2 and TRBJ1-2; no clear D gene. CDR3 length equals 12 residues. The germline V gene has CDR1 SGHTA and CDR2 FQGNSA. The V end lost 5 bases, the J end lost 8 bases, and 12 bases lay between the germline ends. CDR3 bases: TGTGCCAGCAGCGCAGTCATGGTCGGCTACACCTTC. Protein product: CASSAVMVGYTF.

V usage is TRBV11-2 and J usage is TRBJ2-3, with a weak D call TRBD2 (6 bases). This CDR3 spans 16 amino acids. Trimming removed 5 bases at V and 0 bases at J, with 15 bases between. Germline CDR1 is SGHAT and CDR2 is FQNNGV. CDR3 protein: CASSRGGAGSTDTQYF. Here the CDR3 DNA reads TGTGCCAGCAGCCGGGGAGGTGCGGGGAGCACAGATACGCAGTATTTT.

This clonotype has only a few counts. The rearrangement uses TRBV7-8 and TRBJ2-7; 7 positions match TRBD1. CDR1 is SGHVS, CDR2 FQNEAQ, per germline. V shed 4 bases and J 0 bases; nucleotides not matched to a gene: 6. CDR3 length equals 15 residues. CDR3 DNA sequence: TGTGCCAGCAGCTCCGAGACAGGGAGCTCCTACGAGCAGTACTTC. This sequence encodes CASSSETGSSYEQYF.

In this sample, this clonotype turned up a few times. The chain carries TRBV6-2 or TRBV6-3 and TRBJ1-2; D is unresolved. The germline CDR1 and CDR2 sequences are MNHEY and SVGEGT. Trimming removed 10 bases at V and 4 bases at J, with 10 bases between. This CDR3 comprises 11 residues. This chain's CDR3 is CATRRPYGYTF. CDR3 DNA: TGTGCCACCCGGCGGCCCTATGGCTACACCTTC.

The chain has TRBV6-6 and TRBJ1-3, with D perhaps matching TRBD1 (5 bases). V was clipped by 7 bases and J by 4 bases, with 14 bases between them. Looked up from germline, CDR1 is MNHNY and CDR2 is SVGAGI (reference sequence). The CDR3 loop spans 14 amino acids. The CDR3 sequence is CASKEGGAGNTIYF. The CDR3 DNA reads as TGTGCCAGCAAGGAAGGAGGGGCGGGAAACACCATATATTTT.

V usage is TRBV7-2 and J usage is TRBJ1-1; TRBD1 matches at 7 bases. Germline assignment: CDR1 SGHTA and CDR2 FQGNSA. V shed 5 bases and J 3 bases; nucleotides not matched to a gene: 12. The CDR3 runs 16 residues. DNA of the CDR3: TGTGCCAGCAGCCCATTCTCAGGGGGTAGGGACACTGAAGCTTTCTTT. It specifies CASSPFSGGRDTEAFF.

There are a few counts of this clonotype. V is TRBV11-2 and J is TRBJ2-2; D could derive from TRBD1 or TRBD2 (5 bases each). The CDR3 is 15 residues long. Trimming removed 0 bases from V and 5 bases from J, with 10 bases in between. CDR1 SGHAT and CDR2 FQNNGV come from the germline V gene. CDR3 DNA sequence: TGTGCCAGCAGCTTAGATGGGACCCCGACCGGGGAGCTGTTTTTT. It specifies CASSLDGTPTGELFF.